This T cell receptor (beta chain) was sequenced during a study of cytomegalovirus exposure and HLA in healthy donors. Study-level background: Early released data had around 88 million unique TCRs, all coming from HLA-typed donors.

Regarding the study as a whole: In a later analysis, CMV-associated beta chains were mostly HLA-associated, it appeared. The study flagged some 170 TCR beta chains as cytomegalovirus-associated. As was reported, the classifier diagnosed cytomegalovirus status with high specificity and sensitivity.

The study ran its PCR with 60 Vbeta and 13 Jbeta primers. Libraries were prepared by immunoSEQ multiplex PCR; TCRdb keeps only in-frame clonotypes and omits some of them. The data contain more than 85,000 clones, 79% of them singletons. Worth noting for this clone: The antigen is unknown.

Per the germline V gene, CDR1 is SGHRS and CDR2 is YFSETQ. The CDR3 runs to 18 residues. J was trimmed by 0 bases and V by 5 bases; bases with no gene match: 8. This clonotype was obtained from a male donor in good health and CMV-seropositive. V is TRBV5-1 and J is TRBJ2-3; 14 positions agree with TRBD2. The sequencing sample was made of PBMCs. CDR3 in amino acids: CASSVGLAGGPSTDTQYF. The CDR3 DNA sequence: TGCGCCAGCAGTGTCGGACTAGCGGGGGGCCCGAGCACAGATACGCAGTATTTT.